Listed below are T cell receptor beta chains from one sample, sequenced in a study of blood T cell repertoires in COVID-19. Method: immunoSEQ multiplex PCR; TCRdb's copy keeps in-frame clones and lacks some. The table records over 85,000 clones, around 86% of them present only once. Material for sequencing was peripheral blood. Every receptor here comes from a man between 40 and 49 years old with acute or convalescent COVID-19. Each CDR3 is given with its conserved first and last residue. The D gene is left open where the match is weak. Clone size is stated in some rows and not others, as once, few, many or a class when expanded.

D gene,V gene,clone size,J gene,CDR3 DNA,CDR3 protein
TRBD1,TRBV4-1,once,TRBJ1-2,TGCGCCAGCAGCCAAGATAAAGGGGGCAGCCATGGCTACACCTTC,CASSQDKGGSHGYTF
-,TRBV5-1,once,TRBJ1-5,TGCGCCAGCACCCCCCGGGGAGGGCATCAGCCCCAGCATTTT,CASTPRGGHQPQHF
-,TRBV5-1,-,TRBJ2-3,TGCGCCAGCAGCTTGGCTACCCTGCGGGATACGCAGTATTTT,CASSLATLRDTQYF
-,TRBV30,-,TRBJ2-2,TGTGCCTGGATGCTCCTCTGGGGCCTGAACACCGGGGAGCTGTTTTTT,CAWMLLWGLNTGELFF
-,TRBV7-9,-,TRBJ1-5,TGTGCCAGCAGCTTAGTTCTGGGGGCGAGGAATCAGCCCCAGCATTTT,CASSLVLGARNQPQHF
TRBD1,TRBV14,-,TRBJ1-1,TGTGCCAGCAGCCGCAGGGACAGGGGAGGCACTGAAGCTTTCTTT,CASSRRDRGGTEAFF
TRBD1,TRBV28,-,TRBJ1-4,TGTGCCAGCACCAGGACAGGGGGGGATGAAAAACTGTTTTTT,CASTRTGGDEKLFF
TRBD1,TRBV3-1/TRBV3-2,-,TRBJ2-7,TGTGCCAGCAGCCCCGGACAGGGGTTGGGCCTCGAGCAGTACTTC,CASSPGQGLGLEQYF
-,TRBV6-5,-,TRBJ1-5,TGTGCCAGCACCGGACTGAGCAATCAGCCCCAGCATTTT,CASTGLSNQPQHF
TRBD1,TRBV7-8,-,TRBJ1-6,TGTGCCAGCGGCGCCCCCCGAGGACAGGGGGCCTTTAATTCACCCCTCCACTTT,CASGAPRGQGAFNSPLHF
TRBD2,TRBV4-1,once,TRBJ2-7,TGCGCCAGCAGCCCGGCGGGAGGGTACGAGCAGTACTTC,CASSPAGGYEQYF
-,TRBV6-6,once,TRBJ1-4,TGTGCCAGCAGCCAAGGGGGTGCGGGAAAACTGTTTTTT,CASSQGGAGKLFF
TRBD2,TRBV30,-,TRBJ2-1,TGTGCCTGGGCTAGCGGGACTGTTAGCTCCTACAATGAGCAGTTCTTC,CAWASGTVSSYNEQFF
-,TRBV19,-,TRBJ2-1,TGTGCCAGTAGTATAGACTTTCCCGTCAATGAGCAGTTCTTC,CASSIDFPVNEQFF
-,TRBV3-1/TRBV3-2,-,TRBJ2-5,TGTGCCAGCAGCCAAATCGGGGATTCGGAGACCCAGTACTTC,CASSQIGDSETQYF
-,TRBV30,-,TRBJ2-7,TGTGCCGGAGGGGGCCTCGAGCAGTACTTC,CAGGGLEQYF
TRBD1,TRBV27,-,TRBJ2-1,TGTGCCAGCAGTGTCACAACCGGGACAGGTAACAATGAGCAGTTCTTC,CASSVTTGTGNNEQFF
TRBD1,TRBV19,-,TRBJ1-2,TGTGCCAGTACCGCCCCGGGACAGGAGAACTATGGCTACACCTTC,CASTAPGQENYGYTF
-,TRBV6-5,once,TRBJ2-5,TGTGCCAGCAATAGGGGACAAGAGACCCAGTACTTC,CASNRGQETQYF
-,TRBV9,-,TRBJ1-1,TGTGCCAGCAGCGCGCAAGGACGAGGGCCGAACACTGAAGCTTTCTTT,CASSAQGRGPNTEAFF
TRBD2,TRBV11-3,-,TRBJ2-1,TGTGCCAGCAGCTTAGGGACTAGCGGGGATGAGCAGTTCTTC,CASSLGTSGDEQFF
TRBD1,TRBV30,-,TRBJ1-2,TGTGCCTGGATTAAGGACAGGGGGATTGGTGGCTACACCTTC,CAWIKDRGIGGYTF
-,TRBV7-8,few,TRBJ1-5,TGTGCCAGCAGCTTAGACAGTGCCAATCAGCCCCAGCATTTT,CASSLDSANQPQHF
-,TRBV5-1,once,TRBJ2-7,TGCGCCAGCAGCCAGGGTGGGCACGAGCAGTACTTC,CASSQGGHEQYF
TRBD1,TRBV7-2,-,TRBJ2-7,TGTGCCAGCAGCCCGAGCCGGGACAGGGACCTCTGGGAGCAGTACTTC,CASSPSRDRDLWEQYF
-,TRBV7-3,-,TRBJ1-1,TGTGCCAGCAGCGTAGACAGGAGCACTGAAGCTTTCTTT,CASSVDRSTEAFF
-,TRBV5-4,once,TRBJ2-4,TGTGCCAGCAGCTTGGGGTTGAGCCTTGGCGAGGGCATTCAGTACTTC,CASSLGLSLGEGIQYF
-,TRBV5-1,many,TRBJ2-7,TGCGCCAGCAGCTCTACTGGGCCCCCGGACGAGCAGTACTTC,CASSSTGPPDEQYF
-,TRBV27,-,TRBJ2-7,TGTGCCAGCAGTTTGGCCCTTGGAGCGGACGGGGCCTACGAGCAGTACTTC,CASSLALGADGAYEQYF
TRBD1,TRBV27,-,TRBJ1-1,TGTGCCAGCAGTCCCGACAGGGGGTCTTTCGGTGAAGCTTTCTTT,CASSPDRGSFGEAFF
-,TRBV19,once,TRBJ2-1,TGTGCCAGTAGTATTTCCGGTTCAGGGTACTGGGAGCAGTTCTTC,CASSISGSGYWEQFF
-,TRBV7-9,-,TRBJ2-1,TGTGCCAGCAGCGGCTTTCCCTCCTACAATGAGCAGTTCTTC,CASSGFPSYNEQFF
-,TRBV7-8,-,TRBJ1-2,TGTGCCAGCAGCTTAGAGGCGGGCAGGGGACGCGGTGGCTACACCTTC,CASSLEAGRGRGGYTF
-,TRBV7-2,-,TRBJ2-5,TGTGCCAGCAGCTTAAGGACTTACCAAGAGACCCAGTACTTC,CASSLRTYQETQYF
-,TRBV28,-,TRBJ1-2,TGTGCCCCGGATGGCTACACCTTC,CAPDGYTF
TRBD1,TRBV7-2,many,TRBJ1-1,TGTGCCAGCAGCCCAACGACAGGGCCTCGTGGCACTGAAGCTTTCTTT,CASSPTTGPRGTEAFF
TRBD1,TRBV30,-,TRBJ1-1,TGTGCCTGGAGTATGACAGGGTTGAACACTGAAGCTTTCTTT,CAWSMTGLNTEAFF
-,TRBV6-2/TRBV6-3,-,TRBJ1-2,TGTGCCAGCAGTCGCCATAACGGGGATTATGGCTACACCTTC,CASSRHNGDYGYTF
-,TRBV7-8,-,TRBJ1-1,TGTGCCAGCGCCTCGGTCCTTGGGAGCACTGAAGCTTTCTTT,CASASVLGSTEAFF
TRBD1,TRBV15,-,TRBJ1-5,TGTGCCACCAGGATGCAGGGGGCTTATCAGCCCCAGCATTTT,CATRMQGAYQPQHF